This TCR beta chain derives from a study of cytomegalovirus exposure and HLA in healthy donors. Study-wide points: Presence/absence analyses assumed roughly uniform sequencing depth across donors. One later analysis reportedly identified an Asian-associated ancestry cluster that showed fewer N-insertions than the approximately 700-donor mean. Later analysis suggested most CMV-associated TCR beta chains were HLA-restricted.

To note about this clone: Antigen specificity is unknown.

This PCR relied on a set of 60 Vbeta primers and 13 Jbeta primers. Profiling relied on immunoSEQ multiplex PCR, and the TCRdb table lists in-frame clones only, not all of them. The table lists about 83,000 clones, around 78% of them singletons. The sample taken for sequencing was PBMCs. This receptor was identified in a young man in good health and CMV-seropositive.

CDR3 bases: TGTGCCAGCAGCAGGGGGCGTGAGAATGAGCAGTTCTTC. Translated: CASSRGRENEQFF. This sequence joins TRBV11-3 and TRBJ2-1; TRBD1 agrees at 7 bases. After removal of 5 bases from V and 7 bases from J, the junction contained 5 bases not matched to a gene. There are 13 residues in the CDR3. The germline V gene has CDR1 SGHNT and CDR2 YENEEA.